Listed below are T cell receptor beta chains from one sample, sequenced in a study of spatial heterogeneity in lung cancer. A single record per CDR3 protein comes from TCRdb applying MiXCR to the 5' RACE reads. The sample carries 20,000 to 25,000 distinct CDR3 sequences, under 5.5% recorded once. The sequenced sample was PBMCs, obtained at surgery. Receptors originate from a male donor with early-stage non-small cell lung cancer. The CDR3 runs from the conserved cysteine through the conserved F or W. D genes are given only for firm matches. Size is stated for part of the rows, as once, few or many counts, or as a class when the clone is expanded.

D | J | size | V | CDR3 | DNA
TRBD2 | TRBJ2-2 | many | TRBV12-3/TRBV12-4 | CASKVAGGPGELFF | TGTGCCAGCAAAGTAGCGGGGGGGCCCGGGGAGCTGTTTTTT
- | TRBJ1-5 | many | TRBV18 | CASSQAGREFQPQHF | TGTGCCAGCTCACAGGCCGGCAGGGAGTTTCAGCCCCAGCATTTT
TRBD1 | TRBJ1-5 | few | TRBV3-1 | CASSQTSDRAKPQHF | TGTGCCAGCAGCCAAACATCCGACAGGGCCAAGCCCCAGCATTTT
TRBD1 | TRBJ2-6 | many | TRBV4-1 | CASSQGLTGTTGANVLTF | TGCGCCAGCAGCCAAGGTTTGACAGGGACAACTGGGGCCAACGTCCTGACTTTC
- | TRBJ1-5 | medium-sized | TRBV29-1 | CSVGGDWDDQPQHF | TGCAGCGTTGGAGGGGACTGGGACGATCAGCCCCAGCATTTT
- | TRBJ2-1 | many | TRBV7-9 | CASSRTLENEQFF | TGTGCCAGCAGCAGGACACTGGAGAATGAGCAGTTCTTC
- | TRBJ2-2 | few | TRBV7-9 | CASKEGGTGELFF | TGTGCCAGCAAGGAGGGGGGCACCGGGGAGCTGTTTTTT
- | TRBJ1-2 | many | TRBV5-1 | CASSLIWDSGYGYTF | TGCGCCAGCAGCTTGATCTGGGATTCCGGATATGGCTACACCTTC
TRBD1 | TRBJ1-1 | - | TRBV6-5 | CASSYSGQGEAFF | TGTGCCAGCAGTTACTCGGGACAGGGTGAAGCTTTCTTT
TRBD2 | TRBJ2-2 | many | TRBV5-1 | CASRLAANTGELFF | TGCGCCAGCCGACTAGCGGCGAACACCGGGGAGCTGTTTTTT
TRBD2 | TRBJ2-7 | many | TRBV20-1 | CSARWRTSSYEQYF | TGCAGTGCTAGATGGAGGACTAGCTCCTACGAGCAGTACTTC
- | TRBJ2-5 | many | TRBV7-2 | CASSSFPRGVVETQYF | TGTGCCAGCAGCTCATTTCCCAGGGGGGTGGTGGAGACCCAGTACTTC
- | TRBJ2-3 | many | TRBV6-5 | CASSTASGADTQYF | TGTGCCAGCAGCACCGCGTCGGGGGCAGATACGCAGTATTTT
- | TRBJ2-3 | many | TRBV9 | CASSGGGSTDTQYF | TGTGCCAGCAGCGGGGGCGGGAGCACAGATACGCAGTATTTT
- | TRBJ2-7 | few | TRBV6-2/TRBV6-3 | CASSAGIGEQYF | TGTGCCAGCAGCGCCGGGATAGGCGAGCAGTACTTC
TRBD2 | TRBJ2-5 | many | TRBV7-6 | CASSPGLGLVGTQYF | TGTGCCAGCAGCCCTGGACTAGGTCTTGTGGGGACCCAGTACTTC
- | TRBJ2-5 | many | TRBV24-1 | CATSERGIRETQYF | TGTGCCACCAGTGAGAGGGGAATCCGAGAGACCCAGTACTTC
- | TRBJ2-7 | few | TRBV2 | CASSEVGGAREQYF | TGTGCCAGCAGTGAAGTGGGGGGCGCAAGGGAGCAGTACTTC
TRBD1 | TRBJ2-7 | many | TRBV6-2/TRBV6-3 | CASSYIGQAGEQYF | TGTGCCAGCAGTTACATTGGACAGGCCGGCGAGCAGTACTTC
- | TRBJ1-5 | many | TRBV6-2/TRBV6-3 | CASRGFRDDFQPQHF | TGTGCCAGCAGAGGATTTAGGGACGATTTTCAGCCCCAGCATTTT
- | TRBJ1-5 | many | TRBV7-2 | CASSLDQGPNQPQHF | TGTGCCAGCAGCTTAGACCAGGGACCCAATCAGCCCCAGCATTTT
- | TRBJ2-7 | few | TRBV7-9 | CASSLAVGNIGF | TGTGCCAGCAGCTTAGCTGTTGGAAACATAGGCTTC
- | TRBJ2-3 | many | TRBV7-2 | CASSLLRGLTDTQYF | TGTGCCAGCAGCTTATTGAGGGGCCTCACAGATACGCAGTATTTT
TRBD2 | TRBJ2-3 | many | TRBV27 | CASSPFTGTSGRDTQYF | TGTGCCAGCAGTCCCTTCACCGGGACTAGCGGGAGAGATACGCAGTATTTT
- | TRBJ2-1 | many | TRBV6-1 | CASSELQATGEQFF | TGTGCCAGCAGTGAACTGCAGGCCACCGGTGAGCAGTTCTTC
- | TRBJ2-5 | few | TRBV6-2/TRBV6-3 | CASSYSAARSSQETQYF | TGTGCCAGCAGTTACTCGGCCGCTCGTAGCTCCCAAGAGACCCAGTACTTC
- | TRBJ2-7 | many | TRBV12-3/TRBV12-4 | CASSFQKAGFGEQYF | TGTGCCAGCAGCTTCCAAAAAGCAGGGTTTGGCGAGCAGTACTTC
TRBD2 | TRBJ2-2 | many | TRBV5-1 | CASSLEAGSTGELFF | TGCGCCAGCAGCTTGGAAGCGGGGAGCACCGGGGAGCTGTTTTTT
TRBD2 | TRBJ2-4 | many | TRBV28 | CASSGLALAKNIQYF | TGTGCCAGCAGTGGACTAGCCTTAGCCAAAAACATTCAGTACTTC